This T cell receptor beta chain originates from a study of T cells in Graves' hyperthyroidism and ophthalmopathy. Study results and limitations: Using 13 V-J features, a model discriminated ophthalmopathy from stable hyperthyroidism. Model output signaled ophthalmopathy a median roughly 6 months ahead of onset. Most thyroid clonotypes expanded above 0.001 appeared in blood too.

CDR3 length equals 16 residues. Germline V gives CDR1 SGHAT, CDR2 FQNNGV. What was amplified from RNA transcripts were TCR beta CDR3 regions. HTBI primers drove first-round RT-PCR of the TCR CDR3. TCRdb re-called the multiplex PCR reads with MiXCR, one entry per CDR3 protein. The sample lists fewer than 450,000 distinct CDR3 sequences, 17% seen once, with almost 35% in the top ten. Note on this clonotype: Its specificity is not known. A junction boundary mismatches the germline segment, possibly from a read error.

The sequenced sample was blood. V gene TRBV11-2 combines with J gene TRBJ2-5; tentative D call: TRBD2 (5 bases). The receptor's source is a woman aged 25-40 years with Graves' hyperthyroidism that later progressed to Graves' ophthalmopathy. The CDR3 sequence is CASSARPSGLGETQCF. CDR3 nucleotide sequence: TGTGCCAGCAGCGCCCGCCCCAGCGGTCTTGGAGAGACCCAATGCTTC.